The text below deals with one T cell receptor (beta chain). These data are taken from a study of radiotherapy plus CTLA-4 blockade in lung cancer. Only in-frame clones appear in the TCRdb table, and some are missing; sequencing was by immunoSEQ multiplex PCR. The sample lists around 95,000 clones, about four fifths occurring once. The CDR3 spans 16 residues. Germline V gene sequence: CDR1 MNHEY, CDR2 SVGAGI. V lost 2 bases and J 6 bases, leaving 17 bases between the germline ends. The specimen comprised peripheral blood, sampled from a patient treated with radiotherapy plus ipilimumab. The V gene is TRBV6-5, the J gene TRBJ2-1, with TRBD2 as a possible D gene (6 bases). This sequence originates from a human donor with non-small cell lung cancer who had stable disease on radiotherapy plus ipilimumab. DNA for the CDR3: TGTGCCAGCAGTTACCGTCGGGACTTATCTTCCAATGAGCAGTTCTTC. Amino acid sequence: CASSYRRDLSSNEQFF.